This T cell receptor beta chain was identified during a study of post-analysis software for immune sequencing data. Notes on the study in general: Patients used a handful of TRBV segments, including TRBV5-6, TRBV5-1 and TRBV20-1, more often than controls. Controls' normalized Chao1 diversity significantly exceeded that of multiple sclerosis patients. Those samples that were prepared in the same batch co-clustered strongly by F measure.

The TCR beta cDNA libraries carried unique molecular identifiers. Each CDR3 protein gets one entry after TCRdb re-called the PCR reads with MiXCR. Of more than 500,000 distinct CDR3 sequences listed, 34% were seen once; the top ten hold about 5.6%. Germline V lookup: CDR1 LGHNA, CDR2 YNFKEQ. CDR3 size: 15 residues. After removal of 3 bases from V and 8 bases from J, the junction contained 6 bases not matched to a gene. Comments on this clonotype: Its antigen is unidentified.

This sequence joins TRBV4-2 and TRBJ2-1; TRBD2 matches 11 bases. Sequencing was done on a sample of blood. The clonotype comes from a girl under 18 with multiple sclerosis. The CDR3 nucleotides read TGTGCCAGCAGCCAGACCGGGACTAGCGGCCATGAGCAGTTCTTC. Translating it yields CASSQTGTSGHEQFF.